What follows are 18 T cell receptor beta chains derived from one specimen sequenced in a study of cytomegalovirus exposure and HLA in healthy donors. The PCR made use of 60 Vbeta and 13 Jbeta primers. The table came from immunoSEQ multiplex PCR; TCRdb's copy has only in-frame clones and leaves some out. The table shows 170,000 or so clones, with about four fifths occurring only once. Sequencing used PBMCs. The source is a man between 50 and 59 years old in good health and CMV-seronegative.

In DNA form, the CDR3 reads TGTGCCAGCACCCATGAAGGGACAGGAGACACCGGGGAGCTGTTTTTT. Amino acid sequence: CASTHEGTGDTGELFF. The chain is built from TRBV7-9 and TRBJ2-2, with 8 bases that match TRBD1. V gave up 7 bases and J gave up 3 bases; unmatched junction bases: 10. The CDR3 covers 16 residues. Germline-derived CDR1 and CDR2 are SEHNR and FQNEAQ (reference sequence).

This chain connects TRBV28 to TRBJ1-5; perhaps TRBD1 as D (6 bases). The CDR3 is 15 amino acids. Trimming stripped 5 bases from V and 2 bases from J, with 13 bases between. Per germline, CDR1 MDHEN and CDR2 SYDVKM. The CDR3 sequence: CASSLRGIGNQPQHF. In DNA form, the CDR3 reads TGTGCCAGCAGTCTTAGGGGGATTGGCAATCAGCCCCAGCATTTT.

The chain uses TRBV7-3 and TRBJ2-2, with 12 bases identical to TRBD2. Germline assignment: CDR1 SGHTA and CDR2 FQGTGA. CDR3 size: 16 residues. V shed 6 bases, J shed 1 base, and the junction held 3 bases outside the gene matches. CDR3 in amino acids: CASSLAGGRNTGELFF. In DNA form, the CDR3 reads TGTGCCAGCAGTCTAGCGGGGGGGAGGAACACCGGGGAGCTGTTTTTT.

The V gene is TRBV7-2, the J gene TRBJ2-3, with D maybe TRBD2 (5 bases). Trimming took off 5 bases at V and 1 base at J, with 16 bases between the two ends. Per the germline V gene, CDR1 is SGHTA and CDR2 is FQGNSA. The CDR3 loop spans 16 amino acids. CDR3 DNA: TGTGCCAGCAGCCGAAAGACGGGGAGTCGCACAGATACGCAGTATTTT. Its translation is CASSRKTGSRTDTQYF.

This clone was observed a handful of times. The chain is built from TRBV18 and TRBJ1-3; 7 bases map to TRBD1. V lost 3 bases, J lost 0 bases, and 2 bases stayed unmatched. The CDR3 loop spans 15 amino acids. Looked up from germline, CDR1 is KGHSH and CDR2 is LQKENI. Written as DNA, the CDR3 is TGTGCCAGCTCACCTGGGACAGACTCTGGAAACACCATATATTTT. This translates into CASSPGTDSGNTIYF.

This chain connects TRBV9 to TRBJ2-1; 9 bases align to TRBD1. J gave up 1 base and V 3 bases, and 2 bases lay outside the gene matches. Germline CDR1 reads SGDLS; CDR2 reads YYNGEE. CDR3 length: 15 residues. The CDR3 reads CASSAGTGSYNEQFF. The CDR3 DNA is TGTGCCAGCAGCGCCGGGACAGGGTCCTACAATGAGCAGTTCTTC.

This chain links TRBV4-2 with TRBJ2-5, with D tentatively TRBD1 (6 bases). Germline CDR1 is LGHNA and CDR2 is YNFKEQ. The CDR3 extends over 18 amino acids. Between the trimmed V and J ends, which lost 3 bases and 1 base, there was a span of 21 bases. CDR3 amino acids: CASSQGALGRGGQETQYF. The CDR3 region has the DNA TGTGCCAGCAGCCAGGGGGCCCTGGGTAGAGGGGGCCAAGAGACCCAGTACTTC.

This clone came up a few times. This chain uses TRBV27 with TRBJ2-3, with D tentatively TRBD1 (6 bases). V dropped 2 bases and J dropped 4 bases, with 19 bases sitting between them. Germline CDR1 reads MNHEY; CDR2 reads SMNVEV (reference sequence). CDR3 length: 17 residues. The CDR3 region has the DNA TGTGCCAGCAGTTTAACCCCCGGACAGCCGAGGGCAGATACGCAGTATTTT. Translating it yields CASSLTPGQPRADTQYF.

J is TRBJ2-3 and V is TRBV10-3; 12 bases are shared with TRBD2. This CDR3 spans 15 amino acids. CDR1 and CDR2 (germline): ENHRY, SYGVKD. The V and J ends lost 5 bases and 5 bases, in that order; junction bases with no gene match: 5. The CDR3 is CAISSSGGAVDTQYF. CDR3 sequence (DNA): TGTGCCATCAGTTCTAGCGGGGGGGCGGTAGATACGCAGTATTTT.

The V gene is TRBV7-9, the J gene TRBJ2-1; 7 nucleotides match TRBD2. CDR3 size: 16 residues. The germline V gene encodes CDR1 SEHNR and CDR2 FQNEAQ (reference sequence). V was pared by 4 bases and J by 8 bases, with 14 bases of the junction left unmatched. The CDR3 DNA is TGTGCCAGCAGCTCCGTCGGGGGAGGGGTCCCCCATGAGCAGTTCTTC. Amino acids: CASSSVGGGVPHEQFF.

This clone has only one observation. V usage is TRBV5-8 and J usage is TRBJ2-7; TRBD1 matches 7 bases. This CDR3 has 16 amino acids. V shed 2 bases and J 2 bases; nucleotides not matched to a gene: 10. CDR1 SGHTS and CDR2 YDEGEE come from the germline V gene. In DNA, the CDR3 is TGTGCCAGCAGCTTCTTAAAGACAGGGATCCCCTACGAGCAGTACTTC. This gives the protein CASSFLKTGIPYEQYF. The variable domain in full, completed from reference TRBV5-8 and TRBJ2-7, reads EAGVTQSPTHLIKTRGQQATLRCSPISGHTSVYWYQQALGLGLQFLLWYDEGEERNRGNFPPRFSGRQFPNYSSELNVNALELEDSALYLCASSFLKTGIPYEQYFGPGTRLTVT.

J is TRBJ1-4 and V is TRBV4-1, with 8 bases matching TRBD1. Germline assignment: CDR1 MGHRA and CDR2 YSYEKL. The CDR3 is made up of 16 amino acids. V shed 3 bases, J shed 7 bases, and the junction held 10 bases outside the gene matches. The CDR3 reads CASSHAQTGGGEKLFF. The CDR3, as DNA: TGCGCCAGCAGCCACGCACAAACAGGGGGAGGTGAAAAACTGTTTTTT.

V gene TRBV28 combines with J gene TRBJ1-5; D perhaps matches TRBD1 (5 bases). V was trimmed by 6 bases and J by 3 bases, leaving 21 bases between them. CDR3 size: 17 residues. Germline CDR1 MDHEN, CDR2 SYDVKM. The DNA of the CDR3 is TGTGCCAGCAGGTCTATTATCACGGGACTGGTCAATCAGCCCCAGCATTTT. Its translation is CASRSIITGLVNQPQHF.

This rearrangement joins TRBV29-1 to TRBJ2-5, with a possible D match to TRBD2 (7 bases). Germline assignment: CDR1 SQVTM and CDR2 ANQGSEA. CDR3 length equals 13 residues. The germline V and J ends were trimmed by 4 bases and 5 bases, with 14 bases remaining between them. Written as DNA, the CDR3 is TGCAGCGTTGTCACCGGGGGGCGGGAGACCCAGTACTTC. This gives the protein CSVVTGGRETQYF. Looking up the rest from reference TRBV29-1 and TRBJ2-5 gives the full variable domain: SAVISQKPSRDICQRGTSLTIQCQVDSQVTMMFWYRQQPGQSLTLIATANQGSEATYESGFVIDKFPISRPNLTFSTLTVSNMSPEDSSIYLCSVVTGGRETQYFGPGTRLLVL.

In the case of this clone: Sequence at one end of the junction differs from germline and may be a read error. CDR3 DNA sequence: TGTGCCAATAGTACAGGGGGCAGACAGCCAAATGAAAAACTGTTTTTT. This gives the protein CANSTGGRQPNEKLFF. The chain uses TRBV19 and TRBJ1-4; 9 nucleotides match TRBD1. Per the germline V gene, CDR1 is LNHDA and CDR2 is SQIVND (reference sequence). The CDR3 runs 16 residues.

The V gene is TRBV28, the J gene TRBJ2-5; TRBD1 agrees at 12 bases. The CDR3 totals 14 residues. Unmatched junction bases numbered 8, after V lost 5 bases and J lost 10 bases. The germline CDR1 and CDR2 sequences are MDHEN and SYDVKM. DNA of the CDR3: TGTGCCAGCAGTCTCGGCGGGACAGGGGGCGACCAGTACTTC. Encoded protein: CASSLGGTGGDQYF.

This clone was picked up a small number of times. This chain links TRBV5-1 with TRBJ1-4; D is uncertain. The V gene lost 7 bases and the J gene lost 8 bases, with 18 bases spanning the gap. This CDR3 region has 14 residues. Germline V CDR1 and CDR2: SGHRS, YFSETQ. CDR3 region: CASAPGMGSEKLFF. CDR3 DNA sequence: TGCGCCAGCGCCCCTGGGATGGGGAGCGAAAAACTGTTTTTT. The whole variable domain, filled in from reference TRBV5-1 and TRBJ1-4, reads KAGVTQTPRYLIKTRGQQVTLSCSPISGHRSVSWYQQTPGQGLQFLFEYFSETQRNKGNFPGRFSGRQFSNSRSEMNVSTLELGDSALYLCASAPGMGSEKLFFGSGTQLSVL.

The CDR3 DNA follows: TGTGCCAGCAGCCGAGGGGGTGGTAATTCACCCCTCCACTTT. Translating gives CASSRGGGNSPLHF. J is TRBJ1-6 and V is TRBV7-3, with D possibly TRBD1 on 6 matching bases. Trimming removed 5 bases at V and 6 bases at J, with 11 bases between. Germline lookup yields CDR1 SGHTA and CDR2 FQGTGA. The CDR3 extends over 14 amino acids.